The rows below give T cell receptor beta chains drawn from one sample of a study of human T cells and chemical hapten exposure. Via MiXCR, TCRdb re-called the RACE reads, giving one row per CDR3 protein. Here the sample spans some 340,000 distinct CDR3 sequences, around 6.9% being singletons. This sample comprised whole blood, obtained in connection with sensitization to the hapten diphenylcyclopropenone (DPC). The receptors were gathered from a woman in her late teens or twenties with alopecia areata. Some clones in this sample may be carry-over from other donors' samples. The CDR3 runs from the conserved cysteine through the conserved F or W. A D gene is named only where the DNA matches it firmly. Clone size is not always given. Where it is, it says once, few, many or a class for expanded clones.

v_gene: TRBV7-9
abundance: few
j_gene: TRBJ2-7
d_gene: TRBD1
CDR3nt: TGTGCCAGCAGCCCCCGGGACAGGGAGTACGAGCAGTACTTC
CDR3aa: CASSPRDREYEQYF

v_gene: TRBV10-3
abundance: NA
j_gene: TRBJ1-1
d_gene: TRBD1
CDR3nt: TGTGCCATCAGGGAGGGTTCCGGACAGGGGATGAACACTGAAGCTTTCTTT
CDR3aa: CAIREGSGQGMNTEAFF

v_gene: TRBV12-3/TRBV12-4
abundance: NA
j_gene: TRBJ1-4
d_gene: NA
CDR3nt: TGTGCCAGCAGCCCGCAGAACGCTGAAAAACTGTTTTTT
CDR3aa: CASSPQNAEKLFF

v_gene: TRBV6-5
abundance: few
j_gene: TRBJ1-6
d_gene: NA
CDR3nt: TGTGCCAGCAGCCGATACATAAGCTCCTATAATTCACCCCTCCACTTT
CDR3aa: CASSRYISSYNSPLHF

v_gene: TRBV7-2
abundance: many
j_gene: TRBJ2-3
d_gene: NA
CDR3nt: TGTGCCAGCAGCTTAGGGCAGGGCATAGGAGATACGCAGTATTTT
CDR3aa: CASSLGQGIGDTQYF

v_gene: TRBV18
abundance: many
j_gene: TRBJ2-7
d_gene: NA
CDR3nt: TGTGCCAGCTCACTCGGTAACGGGGACTACGAGCAGTACTTC
CDR3aa: CASSLGNGDYEQYF

v_gene: TRBV27
abundance: few
j_gene: TRBJ2-1
d_gene: TRBD2
CDR3nt: TGTGCCAGCAGTTTAGGTAGCGGGGGGGCCTATGAGCAGTTCTTC
CDR3aa: CASSLGSGGAYEQFF

v_gene: TRBV14
abundance: few
j_gene: TRBJ1-1
d_gene: NA
CDR3nt: TGTGCCAGCAGCCAAGGACTTCGGACTGAAGCTTTCTTT
CDR3aa: CASSQGLRTEAFF

v_gene: TRBV18
abundance: few
j_gene: TRBJ2-3
d_gene: TRBD1
CDR3nt: TGTGCCAGCTCACCAGGGACAGAGGATAGCACAGATACGCAGTATTTT
CDR3aa: CASSPGTEDSTDTQYF

v_gene: TRBV10-3
abundance: NA
j_gene: TRBJ1-1
d_gene: NA
CDR3nt: TGTGCCATCAGTGAGACCCGACTGGAAGCTTTCTTT
CDR3aa: CAISETRLEAFF

v_gene: TRBV2
abundance: NA
j_gene: TRBJ1-6
d_gene: NA
CDR3nt: TGTGCCAGTACCGGACAGAAAAACAATTCACCCCTCCACTTT
CDR3aa: CASTGQKNNSPLHF

v_gene: TRBV20-1
abundance: NA
j_gene: TRBJ2-5
d_gene: NA
CDR3nt: TGCAGTGCTACTTTGACCCAGGGAGTGGAGACCCAGTACTTC
CDR3aa: CSATLTQGVETQYF

v_gene: TRBV3-1
abundance: many
j_gene: TRBJ2-7
d_gene: NA
CDR3nt: TGTGCCAGCAGCCAAGGGCCCACAGGTCCGTACGAGCAGTACTTC
CDR3aa: CASSQGPTGPYEQYF

v_gene: TRBV20-1
abundance: NA
j_gene: TRBJ1-1
d_gene: TRBD1
CDR3nt: TGCAGTGCTACGGGACAGGGGTACACTGAAGCTTTCTTT
CDR3aa: CSATGQGYTEAFF

v_gene: TRBV7-2
abundance: once
j_gene: TRBJ1-6
d_gene: TRBD1
CDR3nt: TGTGCCAGCAGCTCCCTGACAGGGTTTAGAACTAATTCACCCCTCCACTTT
CDR3aa: CASSSLTGFRTNSPLHF

v_gene: TRBV6-6
abundance: many
j_gene: TRBJ2-2
d_gene: TRBD2
CDR3nt: TGTGCCAGCAGTCCCGGGACTAGCGGGGGGGCCGGGGAGCTGTTTTTT
CDR3aa: CASSPGTSGGAGELFF

v_gene: TRBV4-3
abundance: NA
j_gene: TRBJ2-7
d_gene: NA
CDR3nt: TGCGCCAGCAGCCAAGATATCCCCTACGAGCAGTACTTC
CDR3aa: CASSQDIPYEQYF

v_gene: TRBV9
abundance: few
j_gene: TRBJ2-2
d_gene: NA
CDR3nt: TGTGCCAGCAGCGTGGGGTTAGCGAACACCGGGGAGCTGTTTTTT
CDR3aa: CASSVGLANTGELFF

v_gene: TRBV20-1
abundance: few
j_gene: TRBJ1-1
d_gene: NA
CDR3nt: TGCAGTGCCACCGAAATCGGGACGCGAGCTTTCTTT
CDR3aa: CSATEIGTRAFF

v_gene: TRBV20-1
abundance: few
j_gene: TRBJ1-1
d_gene: NA
CDR3nt: TGCAGTGCTAGAGCGGCAGGAACGAACACTGAAGCTTTCTTT
CDR3aa: CSARAAGTNTEAFF

v_gene: TRBV12-3/TRBV12-4
abundance: few
j_gene: TRBJ1-2
d_gene: NA
CDR3nt: TGTGCCAGCAGAGAGACAGGTCCCGGGGGCTACACCTTC
CDR3aa: CASRETGPGGYTF

v_gene: TRBV6-6
abundance: NA
j_gene: TRBJ1-5
d_gene: NA
CDR3nt: TGTGCCAGCAGTTTTACAGGGAAGGAGCCCCAGCATTTT
CDR3aa: CASSFTGKEPQHF

v_gene: TRBV5-1
abundance: few
j_gene: TRBJ2-3
d_gene: NA
CDR3nt: TGCGCCAGCAGCTTCGACAGTTTTGAGGGTACGCAGTATTTT
CDR3aa: CASSFDSFEGTQYF

v_gene: TRBV3-1
abundance: many
j_gene: TRBJ2-1
d_gene: NA
CDR3nt: TGTGCCAGCAGCCAAGACCCCAATGAGCAGTTCTTC
CDR3aa: CASSQDPNEQFF

v_gene: TRBV20-1
abundance: NA
j_gene: TRBJ1-6
d_gene: TRBD1
CDR3nt: TGCAGTGCTCGGACAGGGAATTCACCCCTCCACTTT
CDR3aa: CSARTGNSPLHF

v_gene: TRBV7-2
abundance: NA
j_gene: TRBJ1-1
d_gene: NA
CDR3nt: TGTGCCAGCAGCGCCCCGTGGAAGGGCATCACTGAAGCTTTCTTT
CDR3aa: CASSAPWKGITEAFF

v_gene: TRBV6-2/TRBV6-3
abundance: NA
j_gene: TRBJ1-6
d_gene: NA
CDR3nt: TGTGCCAGCAGTTCTCAGGCGAATTCACCCCTCCACTTT
CDR3aa: CASSSQANSPLHF

v_gene: TRBV9
abundance: NA
j_gene: TRBJ1-1
d_gene: NA
CDR3nt: TGTGCCAGCAGCTCCGATCCCGGCGGGAACACTGAAGCTTTCTTT
CDR3aa: CASSSDPGGNTEAFF

v_gene: TRBV7-2
abundance: few
j_gene: TRBJ2-1
d_gene: NA
CDR3nt: TGTGCCAGCAGGCCGGGGGACAGAGGATACAATGAGCAGTTCTTC
CDR3aa: CASRPGDRGYNEQFF

v_gene: TRBV29-1
abundance: NA
j_gene: TRBJ1-2
d_gene: NA
CDR3nt: TGCAGCGTCCCTAATGGGGGGGCAGGCTACACCTTC
CDR3aa: CSVPNGGAGYTF

v_gene: TRBV20-1
abundance: many
j_gene: TRBJ1-2
d_gene: NA
CDR3nt: TGCAGTGCTAGAGGTGCCTCACCCTACACCTTC
CDR3aa: CSARGASPYTF

v_gene: TRBV2
abundance: NA
j_gene: TRBJ1-5
d_gene: TRBD1
CDR3nt: TGTGCCAGCAAACAGGGGAGAAACAATCAGCCCCAGCATTTT
CDR3aa: CASKQGRNNQPQHF

v_gene: TRBV6-1
abundance: NA
j_gene: TRBJ1-6
d_gene: NA
CDR3nt: TGTGCCAGCAGTGAGGGCACCACAGGGAATTCACCCCTCCACTTT
CDR3aa: CASSEGTTGNSPLHF

v_gene: TRBV7-9
abundance: many
j_gene: TRBJ2-1
d_gene: NA
CDR3nt: TGTGCCAGCAGCTTAGCGGTAACGGTTGGGAACAATGAGCAGTTCTTC
CDR3aa: CASSLAVTVGNNEQFF

v_gene: TRBV10-3
abundance: NA
j_gene: TRBJ2-3
d_gene: TRBD2
CDR3nt: TGTGCCATCAGTTCAGGGACTAGCGGGCCCACAGATACGCAGTATTTT
CDR3aa: CAISSGTSGPTDTQYF

v_gene: TRBV7-2
abundance: NA
j_gene: TRBJ2-1
d_gene: TRBD1
CDR3nt: TGTGCCAGCAGCTTAGAGGGGGCGTCCTACAATGAGCAGTTCTTC
CDR3aa: CASSLEGASYNEQFF

v_gene: TRBV27
abundance: few
j_gene: TRBJ1-1
d_gene: NA
CDR3nt: TGTGCCAGCAGTTTTCAGGCGGGCACTGAAGCTTTCTTT
CDR3aa: CASSFQAGTEAFF

v_gene: TRBV12-3/TRBV12-4
abundance: few
j_gene: TRBJ2-5
d_gene: NA
CDR3nt: TGTGCCAGCAGCTCTAGAAGGTCCCAGGAGACCCAGTACTTC
CDR3aa: CASSSRRSQETQYF

v_gene: TRBV28
abundance: NA
j_gene: TRBJ2-5
d_gene: NA
CDR3nt: TGTGCCAGCACCGTCAGGGAGTCATGGGAGACCCAGTACTTC
CDR3aa: CASTVRESWETQYF

v_gene: TRBV5-6
abundance: few
j_gene: TRBJ2-2
d_gene: NA
CDR3nt: TGTGCCAGCAGCTTCGAGGCCGGGGAGCTGTTTTTT
CDR3aa: CASSFEAGELFF

v_gene: TRBV6-6
abundance: NA
j_gene: TRBJ2-1
d_gene: NA
CDR3nt: TGTGCCAGCAGACAAAACAATGAGCAGTTCTTC
CDR3aa: CASRQNNEQFF

v_gene: TRBV6-6
abundance: NA
j_gene: TRBJ2-7
d_gene: TRBD1
CDR3nt: TGTGCCAGCAGTTACGTTTACCAGGGGGCTTACGAGCAGTACTTC
CDR3aa: CASSYVYQGAYEQYF

v_gene: TRBV5-6
abundance: many
j_gene: TRBJ1-1
d_gene: NA
CDR3nt: TGTGCCAGCAGCTCCTCACCGGGACAAACACCGAACACTGAAGCTTTCTTT
CDR3aa: CASSSSPGQTPNTEAFF

v_gene: TRBV10-3
abundance: NA
j_gene: TRBJ1-1
d_gene: NA
CDR3nt: TGTGCCATCAGTGCAGAGGGGGTCACTGAAGCTTTCTTT
CDR3aa: CAISAEGVTEAFF

v_gene: TRBV27
abundance: many
j_gene: TRBJ1-6
d_gene: TRBD1
CDR3nt: TGTGCCAGCAGTTTATTAGGACAGGGCAGGCCTAATTCACCCCTCCACTTT
CDR3aa: CASSLLGQGRPNSPLHF

v_gene: TRBV20-1
abundance: many
j_gene: TRBJ2-3
d_gene: NA
CDR3nt: TGCAGTGCTAGAGATTCCCCAGGGAGCACAGATACGCAGTATTTT
CDR3aa: CSARDSPGSTDTQYF

v_gene: TRBV27
abundance: many
j_gene: TRBJ1-6
d_gene: NA
CDR3nt: TGTGCCAGCAGTTCTACAGGCGTCTGGGCACCCCTCCACTTT
CDR3aa: CASSSTGVWAPLHF

v_gene: TRBV4-2
abundance: many
j_gene: TRBJ2-3
d_gene: NA
CDR3nt: TGTGCCAGCAGCCAAGATGGGTCTCTGGCCGATACGCAGTATTTT
CDR3aa: CASSQDGSLADTQYF

v_gene: TRBV5-1
abundance: NA
j_gene: TRBJ2-6
d_gene: NA
CDR3nt: TGCGCCAGCAGCTTGGATTCTGGTGGCTCTGGGGCCAACGTCCTGACTTTC
CDR3aa: CASSLDSGGSGANVLTF

v_gene: TRBV7-2
abundance: NA
j_gene: TRBJ1-2
d_gene: NA
CDR3nt: TGTGCCAGCAGCTTAGAGCCCCGGTCCAACACCTTC
CDR3aa: CASSLEPRSNTF

v_gene: TRBV11-2
abundance: many
j_gene: TRBJ1-1
d_gene: TRBD1
CDR3nt: TGTGCCAGCACCACGGACAGGGCGAACACTGAAGCTTTCTTT
CDR3aa: CASTTDRANTEAFF

v_gene: TRBV9
abundance: many
j_gene: TRBJ2-7
d_gene: TRBD1
CDR3nt: TGTGCCAGCAGCGTAGGGACAGGGGTAGCCTACGAGCAGTACTTC
CDR3aa: CASSVGTGVAYEQYF

v_gene: TRBV4-2
abundance: few
j_gene: TRBJ2-3
d_gene: NA
CDR3nt: TGTGCCAGCAGCCAAGATCGGGTCACAGATACGCAGTATTTT
CDR3aa: CASSQDRVTDTQYF